A selection of T cell receptor beta chains follows, all from one sample in a study of post-analysis software for immune sequencing data. TCRdb reanalysed the PCR reads using MiXCR and keeps one entry per CDR3 protein. The profile shows around 400,000 distinct CDR3 sequences, less than 40% of them singletons. Sequenced sample: blood. These receptors all come from a girl aged 5-17 years with multiple sclerosis. Each CDR3 is given with its conserved first and last residue. D genes are given only for firm matches. Expanded clones get a size class; other rows say once, few or many, or leave the size out.

DNA	CDR3	D	J	size	V
TGCGCCAGCAGCTCTTCTTCGGGCTCCTGCAATGAGCAGTTCTTC	CASSSSSGSCNEQFF	-	TRBJ2-1	-	TRBV5-1
TGTGCCAGCAGCTTGTATGGGACCCAGTACAATGAGCAGTTCTTC	CASSLYGTQYNEQFF	-	TRBJ2-1	-	TRBV5-6
TGTGCCAGCAGCTTCGAAGCAGGGGGTAGCTACGAGCAGTACTTC	CASSFEAGGSYEQYF	TRBD1	TRBJ2-7	few	TRBV7-6
TGTGCCAGCAGTTACAGGCAGGGGCCCTCCTACGAGCAGTACTTC	CASSYRQGPSYEQYF	-	TRBJ2-7	-	TRBV6-5
TGCAGCGCCCAAATAGGGACTTCCCAAGAGACCCAGTACTTC	CSAQIGTSQETQYF	-	TRBJ2-5	-	TRBV29-1
TGTGCCAGCAGTGGGGAGGAGCGGGTCGACAATGAGCAGTTCTTC	CASSGEERVDNEQFF	-	TRBJ2-1	-	TRBV12-3/TRBV12-4
TGCAGCGTGGGGGCCCTAGCGGGGGGTCCAAACAATGAGCAGTTCTTC	CSVGALAGGPNNEQFF	TRBD2	TRBJ2-1	-	TRBV29-1
TGTGCTAGTGGTTCAACTAAAAATGAGCAGTTCTTC	CASGSTKNEQFF	-	TRBJ2-1	-	TRBV12-5
TGCAGTGCCCCTCCTAGCGGGGGTTTTGCAGATGCGCAGTATTTT	CSAPPSGGFADAQYF	TRBD2	TRBJ2-3	-	TRBV20-1
TGTGCCAGCAGCGCACCCTCCGACAGGGAGAGTTTCTACGAGCAGTACTTC	CASSAPSDRESFYEQYF	TRBD1	TRBJ2-7	-	TRBV28
TGCGCCAGCAGCTTGGTTCCTAGCGGGGTCGAAGAGACCCAGTACTTC	CASSLVPSGVEETQYF	TRBD2	TRBJ2-5	few	TRBV5-1
TGCAGCGTTGACATGGGGGGTACATATGAGCAGTTCTTC	CSVDMGGTYEQFF	-	TRBJ2-1	-	TRBV29-1
TGCGCCAGCAGCCTCAGGGAGCATAGCACAGATACGCAGTATTTT	CASSLREHSTDTQYF	-	TRBJ2-3	-	TRBV4-1
TGCGCCAGCAGCCTCGATGGAGGGGGCGACGAGCAGTACTTC	CASSLDGGGDEQYF	-	TRBJ2-7	few	TRBV5-1
TGCGCCAGCAGTGCCGGGACAGGGGTAGAGCAGTACTTC	CASSAGTGVEQYF	TRBD1	TRBJ2-5	few	TRBV10-1
TGTGCCAGCAGTCCCCCCCTAGCCGACCTTACAGATACGCAGTATTTT	CASSPPLADLTDTQYF	-	TRBJ2-3	-	TRBV12-3/TRBV12-4
TGTGCCAGCAGTCTGCGAGGACAGGGGGCAGGCAATCAGCCCCAGCATTTT	CASSLRGQGAGNQPQHF	TRBD1	TRBJ1-5	-	TRBV12-3/TRBV12-4
TGTGCCAGCAGCTTAGGGGGAATGGCTAATGAAAAACTGTTTTTT	CASSLGGMANEKLFF	-	TRBJ1-4	-	TRBV7-9
TGTGCCAGCAGTTCGCTCTTTAGCGGGGGCGCAGATGCGCAGTATTTT	CASSSLFSGGADAQYF	TRBD2	TRBJ2-3	-	TRBV12-3/TRBV12-4
TGTGCCAGTAGTATGGGGCGGGGGGGCAATCAGCCCCAGCATTTT	CASSMGRGGNQPQHF	-	TRBJ1-5	-	TRBV19
TGTGCCAGCAGTCCAAGGACAGGGCCGGAGACCCAGTACTTC	CASSPRTGPETQYF	TRBD1	TRBJ2-5	few	TRBV12-3/TRBV12-4
TGCGCCAGCAGCCAATTACTGGGACTAGCCGCGACCCAGTACTTC	CASSQLLGLAATQYF	TRBD2	TRBJ2-5	-	TRBV4-1
TGCAGTGCTATACGACTAGCGTCGCAGTATTTT	CSAIRLASQYF	TRBD2	TRBJ2-3	-	TRBV20-1
TGTGCCAGCAGATCGGGACAGGGGATCGGCGGCTACACCTTC	CASRSGQGIGGYTF	TRBD1	TRBJ1-2	few	TRBV12-3/TRBV12-4
TGTGCCAGCAGCGCGAGAGCTAGCGGGGGGGACGGTGAGCAGTTCTTC	CASSARASGGDGEQFF	TRBD2	TRBJ2-1	-	TRBV9
TGCGCCAGCAGCCAAGAAAACCCTGTCCTAGCGGGGGTAGATACGCAGTATTTT	CASSQENPVLAGVDTQYF	TRBD2	TRBJ2-3	few	TRBV4-3
TGTGCCAGCAGTTTAAAGGACCTACCCCCGTACGAGCAGTACTTC	CASSLKDLPPYEQYF	-	TRBJ2-7	few	TRBV27
TGTGCCAGCTCACCACCGAACTGGAATGGCTACACCTTC	CASSPPNWNGYTF	-	TRBJ1-2	-	TRBV18
TGTGCCAGCAGTTTAACGGGGGAAGATGGCTACACCTTC	CASSLTGEDGYTF	-	TRBJ1-2	-	TRBV6-6
TGTGCCAGCAGCGGGGGGGAGGGGTCCGCAGATACGCAGTATTTT	CASSGGEGSADTQYF	TRBD2	TRBJ2-3	-	TRBV7-2
TGTGCCAGCAGTCCCCGAAACCCTGCAACTAATGAAAAACTGTTTTTT	CASSPRNPATNEKLFF	-	TRBJ1-4	-	TRBV12-3/TRBV12-4
TGTGCCAGCTCACCATCGTCTGGGGCCAATCAGCCCCAGCATTTT	CASSPSSGANQPQHF	-	TRBJ1-5	few	TRBV18
TGCGGTGCTAGAGATCCCGGGATGCGGGGGGGACCCTACGAGCAGTACTTC	CGARDPGMRGGPYEQYF	TRBD2	TRBJ2-7	-	TRBV20-1
TGTGCCAGCAGCTCTCCGGGACATAACTACGAGCAGTACTTC	CASSSPGHNYEQYF	-	TRBJ2-7	few	TRBV14
TGTGCCGGCAGTGGAACCCCAGGGCCCTCGGAAGCTTTCTTT	CAGSGTPGPSEAFF	-	TRBJ1-1	-	TRBV2
TGTGCCAGCAGCCTCGTGGCAGGGTGGATCACAGATACGCAGCATTTT	CASSLVAGWITDTQHF	-	TRBJ1-5	-	TRBV11-2
TGTGCCAGCAGAGAAGGCGCTGAAGCTTTCTTT	CASREGAEAFF	-	TRBJ1-1	-	TRBV6-1
TGTGCCAGCAGCCCCCCTTGGACTAGCGGAAGCTCCTACAATGAGCAGTTCTTC	CASSPPWTSGSSYNEQFF	TRBD2	TRBJ2-1	-	TRBV12-3/TRBV12-4
TGCGCCAGCCAAACTAACACCGGGGAGCTGTTTTTT	CASQTNTGELFF	-	TRBJ2-2	few	TRBV10-2
TGTGCCAGCAGCGACAGGGATGGCGAGCAGTACTTC	CASSDRDGEQYF	TRBD1	TRBJ2-7	-	TRBV10-3
TGTGCCAGCAGTTTCCTCGGACAGGTCTACGAGCAGTACTTC	CASSFLGQVYEQYF	TRBD1	TRBJ2-7	-	TRBV27
TGTGCCAGCAGCAAACAGGGGGCGGATGAGCAGTTCTTC	CASSKQGADEQFF	TRBD1	TRBJ2-1	once	TRBV3-1
TGTGCCAGCAGCTCTATGGCGGTTAGCACAGATACGCAGTATTTT	CASSSMAVSTDTQYF	-	TRBJ2-3	few	TRBV7-2
TGCGCCAGCAGCCAAGGAATACAGTTCTATGGCTACACCTTC	CASSQGIQFYGYTF	-	TRBJ1-2	-	TRBV4-3
TGTGCCAGCAGTTACCCGGGCTACGAGCAGTACTTC	CASSYPGYEQYF	-	TRBJ2-7	-	TRBV6-6
TGTGCCAGCAGCGTAGGTACAGATACGCAGTATTTT	CASSVGTDTQYF	-	TRBJ2-3	-	TRBV9
TGCGCCAGCAGCTTGGCCGCGCAGGGGGTGAGGGGGGCCAACGTCCTGACTTTC	CASSLAAQGVRGANVLTF	TRBD1	TRBJ2-6	-	TRBV5-1
TGTGCCAGCAGTTTGGTGACAGGGGCCGCGGGGATCCTATACGAGCAGTACTTC	CASSLVTGAAGILYEQYF	TRBD1	TRBJ2-7	-	TRBV28
TGTGCCAGCAGTTACGCCAGGGAACCCTACAATGAGCAGTTCTTC	CASSYAREPYNEQFF	-	TRBJ2-1	-	TRBV6-5
TGTGCCAGCAGCCCCTCCATCGACCTGTTCCAGGATGAGCAGTTCTTC	CASSPSIDLFQDEQFF	-	TRBJ2-1	-	TRBV9
TGCAGTGTGATGGCAGAAACCACAGATACGCAGTATTTT	CSVMAETTDTQYF	-	TRBJ2-3	-	TRBV20-1
TGTGCCAGCAGTGATCGGTTTCAAGAGACCCAGTACTTC	CASSDRFQETQYF	-	TRBJ2-5	few	TRBV25-1
TGCGCCAGCAGCCCAACGGACAGGCACAATTGGAGCACAGATACGCAGTATTTT	CASSPTDRHNWSTDTQYF	TRBD1	TRBJ2-3	-	TRBV5-1